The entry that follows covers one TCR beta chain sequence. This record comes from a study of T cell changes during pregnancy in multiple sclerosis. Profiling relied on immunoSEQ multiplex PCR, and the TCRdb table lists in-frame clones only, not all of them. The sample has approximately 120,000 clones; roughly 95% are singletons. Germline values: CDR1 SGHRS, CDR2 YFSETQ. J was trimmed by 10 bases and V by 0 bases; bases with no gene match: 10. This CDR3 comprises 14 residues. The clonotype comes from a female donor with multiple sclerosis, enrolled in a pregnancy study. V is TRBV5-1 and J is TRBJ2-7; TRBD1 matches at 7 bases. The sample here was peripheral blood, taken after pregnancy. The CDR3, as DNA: TGCGCCAGCAGCTTGGGCCCACAGGGGTTTGAACAGTACTTC. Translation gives CASSLGPQGFEQYF.